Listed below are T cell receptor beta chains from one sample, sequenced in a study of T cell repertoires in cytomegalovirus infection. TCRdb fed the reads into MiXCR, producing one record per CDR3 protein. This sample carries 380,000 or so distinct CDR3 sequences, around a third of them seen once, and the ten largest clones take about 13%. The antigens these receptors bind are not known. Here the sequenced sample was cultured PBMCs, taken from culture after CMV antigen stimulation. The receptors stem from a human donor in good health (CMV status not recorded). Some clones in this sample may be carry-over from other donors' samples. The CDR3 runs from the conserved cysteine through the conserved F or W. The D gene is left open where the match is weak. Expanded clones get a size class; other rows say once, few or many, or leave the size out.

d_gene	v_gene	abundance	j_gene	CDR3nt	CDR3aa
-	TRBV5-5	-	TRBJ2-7	TGTGCCAGCAGCCAACCCAGCTACCAGCAGTACTTC	CASSQPSYQQYF
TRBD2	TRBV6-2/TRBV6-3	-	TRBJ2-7	TGTGCCAGCAGTTACGGACTAGCATCCTACGAGCAGTACTTC	CASSYGLASYEQYF
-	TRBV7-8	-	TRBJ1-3	TGTGCCAGCAGCTTAGCGGTACCCGTCTCTGGAAACACCATATATTTT	CASSLAVPVSGNTIYF
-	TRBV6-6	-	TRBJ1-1	TGTGCCAGCACTTCGGGGGGTATCACTGAAGCTTTCTTT	CASTSGGITEAFF
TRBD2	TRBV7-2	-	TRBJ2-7	TGTGCCAGCAGCTTACTAGCGGGGATGCCCTCCTACGAGCAGTACTTC	CASSLLAGMPSYEQYF
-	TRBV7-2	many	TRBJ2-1	TGTGCCAGCAGCTTAGTGGAGGGAATTGAGCAGTTCTTC	CASSLVEGIEQFF
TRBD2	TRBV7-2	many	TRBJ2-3	TGTGCCAGCAGCTTGTATTTGGCGGGAGGCCCAGATACGCAGTATTTT	CASSLYLAGGPDTQYF
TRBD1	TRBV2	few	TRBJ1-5	TGTGCCAGCAGAGACGGGACAGGGGTTCGGGGCAATCAGCCCCAGCATTTT	CASRDGTGVRGNQPQHF
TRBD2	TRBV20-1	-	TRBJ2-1	TGCAGTGCTAGAAGGGCTAGCGGGACCCCCGCTGAGCAGTTCTTC	CSARRASGTPAEQFF
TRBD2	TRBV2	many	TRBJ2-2	TGTGCCAGCAGCGTGGGACTAGCGAGTACCGGGGAGCTGTTTTTT	CASSVGLASTGELFF
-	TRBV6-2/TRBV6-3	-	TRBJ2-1	TGTGCCAGCAGAATTTCATTTGGGACCTACAATGAGCAGTTCTTC	CASRISFGTYNEQFF
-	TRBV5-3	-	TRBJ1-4	TGTGCCAGAAGCTTGTGGCAGATAAAGAATGAAAAACTGTTTTTT	CARSLWQIKNEKLFF
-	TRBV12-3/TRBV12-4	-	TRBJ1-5	TGTGCCAGCAGTTTTTCAGGGAAGCATCAGCCCCAGCATTTT	CASSFSGKHQPQHF
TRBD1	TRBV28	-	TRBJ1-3	TGTGCCAGCAGTTTATCAGGACAGGGGGCCCCTCTCTCTGGAAACACCATATATTTT	CASSLSGQGAPLSGNTIYF
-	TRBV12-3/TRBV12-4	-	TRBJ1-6	TGTGCCAGCAGTTTACACCTCCCGTCACCCCTCCACTTT	CASSLHLPSPLHF
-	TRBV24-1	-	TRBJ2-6	TGTGCCACCAGTAATGGGGCCAACGTCCTGACTTTC	CATSNGANVLTF
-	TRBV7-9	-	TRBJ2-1	TGTGCCAGCAGCCCAGGGGCCCGCGGGAACTCCTACAATGAGCAGTTCTTC	CASSPGARGNSYNEQFF
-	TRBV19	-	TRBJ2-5	TGTGCCAGTAGTATAGTTTGGGCAGTACAAGAGACCCAGTACTTC	CASSIVWAVQETQYF